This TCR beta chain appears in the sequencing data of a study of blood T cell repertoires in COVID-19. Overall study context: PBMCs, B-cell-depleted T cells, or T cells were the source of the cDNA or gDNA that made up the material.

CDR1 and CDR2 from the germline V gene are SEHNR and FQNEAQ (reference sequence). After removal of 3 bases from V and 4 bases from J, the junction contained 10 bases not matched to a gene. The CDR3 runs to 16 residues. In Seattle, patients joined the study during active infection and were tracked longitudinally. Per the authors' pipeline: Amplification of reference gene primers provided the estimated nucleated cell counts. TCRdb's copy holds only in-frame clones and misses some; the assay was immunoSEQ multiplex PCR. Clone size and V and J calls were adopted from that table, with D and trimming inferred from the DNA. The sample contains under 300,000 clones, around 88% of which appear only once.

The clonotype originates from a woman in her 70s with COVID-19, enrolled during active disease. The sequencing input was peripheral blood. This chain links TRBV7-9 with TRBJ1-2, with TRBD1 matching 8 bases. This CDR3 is CASSLAGQGASYGYTF. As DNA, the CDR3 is TGTGCCAGCAGCTTGGCCGGACAGGGAGCGAGCTATGGCTACACCTTC.